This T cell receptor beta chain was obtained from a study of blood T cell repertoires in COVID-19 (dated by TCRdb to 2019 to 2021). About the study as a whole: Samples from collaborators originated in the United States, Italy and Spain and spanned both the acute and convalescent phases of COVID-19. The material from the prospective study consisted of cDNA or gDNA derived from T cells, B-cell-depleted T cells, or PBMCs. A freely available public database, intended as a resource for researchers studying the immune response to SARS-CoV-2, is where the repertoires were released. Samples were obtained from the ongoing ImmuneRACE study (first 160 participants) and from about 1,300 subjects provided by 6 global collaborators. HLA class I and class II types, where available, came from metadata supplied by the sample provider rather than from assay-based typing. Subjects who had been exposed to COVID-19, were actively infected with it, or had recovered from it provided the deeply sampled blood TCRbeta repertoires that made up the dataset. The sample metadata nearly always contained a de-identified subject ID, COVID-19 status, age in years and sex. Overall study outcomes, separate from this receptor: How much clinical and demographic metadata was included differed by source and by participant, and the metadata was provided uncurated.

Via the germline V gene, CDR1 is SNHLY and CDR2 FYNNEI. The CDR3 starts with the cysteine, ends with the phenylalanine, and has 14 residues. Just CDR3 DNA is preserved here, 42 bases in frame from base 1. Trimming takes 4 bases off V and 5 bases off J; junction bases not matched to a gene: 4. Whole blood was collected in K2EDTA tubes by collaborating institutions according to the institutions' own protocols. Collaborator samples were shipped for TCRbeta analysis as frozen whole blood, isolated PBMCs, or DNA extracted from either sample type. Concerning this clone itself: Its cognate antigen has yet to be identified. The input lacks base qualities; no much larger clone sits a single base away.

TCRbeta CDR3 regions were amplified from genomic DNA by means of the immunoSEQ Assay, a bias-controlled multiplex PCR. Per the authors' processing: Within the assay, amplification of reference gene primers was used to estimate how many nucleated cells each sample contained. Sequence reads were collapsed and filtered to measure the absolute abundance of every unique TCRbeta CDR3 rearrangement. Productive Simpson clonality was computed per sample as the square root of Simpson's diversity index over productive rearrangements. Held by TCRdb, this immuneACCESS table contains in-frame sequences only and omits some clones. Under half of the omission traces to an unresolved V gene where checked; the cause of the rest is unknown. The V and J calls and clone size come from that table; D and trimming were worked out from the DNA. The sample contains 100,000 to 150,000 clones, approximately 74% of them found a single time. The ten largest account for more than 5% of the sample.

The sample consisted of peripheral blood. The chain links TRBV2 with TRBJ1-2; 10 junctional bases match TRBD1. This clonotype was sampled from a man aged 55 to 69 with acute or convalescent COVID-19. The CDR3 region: CASSGTGGGYGYTF. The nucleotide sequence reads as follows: TGTGCCAGCAGTGGGACAGGGGGAGGGTATGGCTACACCTTC.